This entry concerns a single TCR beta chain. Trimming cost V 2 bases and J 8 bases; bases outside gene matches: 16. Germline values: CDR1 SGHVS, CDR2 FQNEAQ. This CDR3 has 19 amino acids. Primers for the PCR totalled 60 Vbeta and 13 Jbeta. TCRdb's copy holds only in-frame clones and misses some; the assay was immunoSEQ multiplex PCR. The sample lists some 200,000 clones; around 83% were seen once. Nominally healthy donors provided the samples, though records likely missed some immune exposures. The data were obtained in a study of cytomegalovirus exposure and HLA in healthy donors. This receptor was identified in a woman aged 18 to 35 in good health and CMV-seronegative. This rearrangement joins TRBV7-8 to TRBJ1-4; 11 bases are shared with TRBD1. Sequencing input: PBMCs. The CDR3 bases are TGTGCCAGCAGCTTATTCGCTCCGGGACAGGGGGGCGTTGGAGAAAAACTGTTTTTT. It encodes CASSLFAPGQGGVGEKLFF.